This T cell receptor (beta chain) was recovered during a study of T cell responses to AZD1222 COVID-19 vaccine. Broader study findings: The study found Spike-specific TCR breadth and depth rose after two AZD1222 doses. After the peak T cell response, and only then, were repertoires sampled.

Of note for this clone: Its antigen is not identified.

Using immunoSEQ multiplex PCR, the repertoire was profiled, and TCRdb retains in-frame clones only, with some absent. The sample holds more than 85,000 clones; around 90% are singletons and the top ten take around 15%. Per the germline V gene, CDR1 is SEHNR and CDR2 is FQNEAQ (reference sequence). V was pared by 2 bases and J by 7 bases, with 6 bases of the junction left unmatched. There are 15 residues in the CDR3. The chain recombines TRBV7-9 with TRBJ2-7; 12 bases are shared with TRBD2. The sequenced sample was peripheral blood, obtained 28 days after the second AZD1222 dose. The receptor's source is an adult who received the AZD1222 COVID-19 vaccine. DNA of the CDR3: TGTGCCAGCAGCTTAAGGACTAGCGGGGTCGCGGAGCAGTACTTC. Translating it yields CASSLRTSGVAEQYF.